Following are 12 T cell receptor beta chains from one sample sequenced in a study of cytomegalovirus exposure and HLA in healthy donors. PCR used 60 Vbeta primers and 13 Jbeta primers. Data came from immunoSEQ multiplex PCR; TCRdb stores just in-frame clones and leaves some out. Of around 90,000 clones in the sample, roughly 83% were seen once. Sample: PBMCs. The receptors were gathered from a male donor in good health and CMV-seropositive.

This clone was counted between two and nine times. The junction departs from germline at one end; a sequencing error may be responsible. In DNA, the CDR3 is TGTGCTAGCAGCCAGGACCGGGGGAATGAGCAGTTCTTC. Its protein product is CASSQDRGNEQFF. The chain carries TRBV7-7 and TRBJ2-1; TRBD2 might be the D (6 bases). CDR3 size: 13 residues. Germline V CDR1 and CDR2: SSHAT, FNYEAQ (reference sequence).

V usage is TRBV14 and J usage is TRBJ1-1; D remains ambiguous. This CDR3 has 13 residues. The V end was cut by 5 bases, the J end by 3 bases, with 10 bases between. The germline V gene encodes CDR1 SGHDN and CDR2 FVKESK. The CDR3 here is CASSSGSYTEAFF. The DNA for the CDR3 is TGTGCCAGCAGCTCGGGTTCTTACACTGAAGCTTTCTTT. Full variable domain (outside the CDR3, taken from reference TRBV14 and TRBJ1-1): EAGVTQFPSHSVIEKGQTVTLRCDPISGHDNLYWYRRVMGKEIKFLLHFVKESKQDESGMPNNRFLAERTGGTYSTLKVQPAELEDSGVYFCASSSGSYTEAFFGQGTRLTVV.

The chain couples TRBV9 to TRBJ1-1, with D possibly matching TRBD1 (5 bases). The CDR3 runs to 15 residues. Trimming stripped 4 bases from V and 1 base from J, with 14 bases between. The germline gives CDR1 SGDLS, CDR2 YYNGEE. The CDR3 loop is CASSSPRGGNTEAFF. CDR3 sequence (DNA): TGTGCCAGCAGCTCCCCCCGGGGGGGGAACACTGAAGCTTTCTTT.

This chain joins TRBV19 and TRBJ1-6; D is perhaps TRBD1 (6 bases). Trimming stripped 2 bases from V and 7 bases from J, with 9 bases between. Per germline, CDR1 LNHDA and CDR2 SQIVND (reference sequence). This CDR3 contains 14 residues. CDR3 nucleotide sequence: TGTGCCAGTAGTATACAGGGGTCGAATTCACCCCTCCACTTT. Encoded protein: CASSIQGSNSPLHF.

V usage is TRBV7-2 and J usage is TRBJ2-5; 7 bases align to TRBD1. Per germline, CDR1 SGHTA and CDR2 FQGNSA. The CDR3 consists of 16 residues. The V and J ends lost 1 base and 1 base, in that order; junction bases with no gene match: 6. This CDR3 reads CASSLVGGQLQETQYF. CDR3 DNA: TGTGCCAGCAGCTTAGTAGGGGGACAGCTCCAAGAGACCCAGTACTTC.

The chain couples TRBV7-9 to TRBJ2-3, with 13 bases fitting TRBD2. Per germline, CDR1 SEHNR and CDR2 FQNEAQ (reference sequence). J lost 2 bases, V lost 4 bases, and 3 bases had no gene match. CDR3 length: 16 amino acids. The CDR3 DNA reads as TGTGCCAGCAGCTCGGGACTAGCGGGGACCACAGATACGCAGTATTTT. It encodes CASSSGLAGTTDTQYF.

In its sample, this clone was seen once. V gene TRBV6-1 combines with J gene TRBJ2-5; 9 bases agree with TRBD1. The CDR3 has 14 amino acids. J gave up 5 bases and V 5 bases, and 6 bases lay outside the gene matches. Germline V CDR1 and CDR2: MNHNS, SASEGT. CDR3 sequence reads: CASSPTGGEETQYF. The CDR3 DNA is TGTGCCAGCAGTCCTACAGGGGGCGAGGAGACCCAGTACTTC.

CDR3 sequence (DNA): TGTGCCAGCATCCCTGACAGGGGGCTCGGTGGCTACACCTTC. It codes for CASIPDRGLGGYTF. This chain connects TRBV5-6 to TRBJ1-2; TRBD1 agrees at 10 bases. V gave up 6 bases and J gave up 7 bases; unmatched junction bases: 9. The CDR3 has 14 residues. Germline V lookup: CDR1 SGHDT, CDR2 YYEEEE.

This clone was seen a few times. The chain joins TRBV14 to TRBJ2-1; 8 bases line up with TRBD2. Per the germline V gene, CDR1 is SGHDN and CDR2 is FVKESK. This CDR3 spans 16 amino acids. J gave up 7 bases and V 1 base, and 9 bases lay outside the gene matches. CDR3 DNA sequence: TGTGCCAGCAGCCAAGGGCGGCTAGCGGGCGTAAATGAGCAGTTCTTC. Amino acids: CASSQGRLAGVNEQFF.

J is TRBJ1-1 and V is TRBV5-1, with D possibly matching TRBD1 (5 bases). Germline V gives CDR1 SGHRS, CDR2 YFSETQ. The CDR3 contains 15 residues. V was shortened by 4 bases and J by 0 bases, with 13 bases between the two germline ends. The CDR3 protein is CASSIDSSMNTEAFF. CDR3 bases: TGCGCCAGCAGCATTGACAGCAGCATGAACACTGAAGCTTTCTTT.

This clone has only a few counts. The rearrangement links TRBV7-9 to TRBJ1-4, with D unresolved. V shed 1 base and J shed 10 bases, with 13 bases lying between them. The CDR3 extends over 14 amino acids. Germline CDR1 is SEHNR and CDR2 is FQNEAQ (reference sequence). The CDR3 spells CASSLEGSRGKLFF. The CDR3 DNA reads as TGTGCCAGCAGCTTAGAAGGTTCGCGGGGAAAACTGTTTTTT.

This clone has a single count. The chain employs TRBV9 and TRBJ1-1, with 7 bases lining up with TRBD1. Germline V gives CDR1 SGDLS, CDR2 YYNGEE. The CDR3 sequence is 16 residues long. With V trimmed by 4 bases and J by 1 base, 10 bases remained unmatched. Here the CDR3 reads CASSRTGVGGNTEAFF. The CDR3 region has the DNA TGTGCCAGCAGCCGTACAGGGGTAGGAGGGAACACTGAAGCTTTCTTT.